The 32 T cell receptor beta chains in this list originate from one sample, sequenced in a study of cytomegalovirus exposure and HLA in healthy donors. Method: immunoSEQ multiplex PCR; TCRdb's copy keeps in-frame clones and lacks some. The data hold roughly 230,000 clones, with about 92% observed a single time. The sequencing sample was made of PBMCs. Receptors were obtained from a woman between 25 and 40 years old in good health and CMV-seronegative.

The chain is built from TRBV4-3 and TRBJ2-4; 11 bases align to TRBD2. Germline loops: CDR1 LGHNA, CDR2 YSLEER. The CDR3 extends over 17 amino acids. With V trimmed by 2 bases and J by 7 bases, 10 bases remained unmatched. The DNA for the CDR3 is TGCGCCAGCAGCCAATCGACGACTAGCGGGACCGGGAACATTCAGTACTTC. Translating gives CASSQSTTSGTGNIQYF.

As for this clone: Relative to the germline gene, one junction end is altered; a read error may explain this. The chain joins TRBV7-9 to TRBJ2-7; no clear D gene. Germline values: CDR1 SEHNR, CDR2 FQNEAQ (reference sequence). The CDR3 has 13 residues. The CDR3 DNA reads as TGTGCCAGCAGCCCTCCCCAGCGATCCGCTCCCCATTTC. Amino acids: CASSPPQRSAPHF.

DNA for the CDR3: TGTGCCAGCAGAAACGGACAGGGTCATTATCAGCCCCAGCATTTT. As protein: CASRNGQGHYQPQHF. This sequence joins TRBV28 and TRBJ1-5, with 8 nucleotides matching TRBD1. CDR3 size: 15 residues. Unmatched junction bases numbered 9, after V lost 6 bases and J lost 5 bases. In germline, CDR1 is MDHEN, CDR2 SYDVKM.

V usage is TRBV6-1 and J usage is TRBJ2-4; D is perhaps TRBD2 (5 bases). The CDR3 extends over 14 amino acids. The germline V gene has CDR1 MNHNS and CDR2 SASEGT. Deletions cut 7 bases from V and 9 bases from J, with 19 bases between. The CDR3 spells CASTRAPPDGIQYF. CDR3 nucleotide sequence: TGTGCCAGCACGAGGGCGCCACCTGACGGCATTCAGTACTTC.

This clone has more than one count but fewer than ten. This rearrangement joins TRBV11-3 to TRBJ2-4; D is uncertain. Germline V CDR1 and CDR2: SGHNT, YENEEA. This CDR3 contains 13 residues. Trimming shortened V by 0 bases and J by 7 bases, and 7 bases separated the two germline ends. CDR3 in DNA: TGTGCCAGCAGCTTAGAGGTGGGGAACATTCAGTACTTC. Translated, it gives CASSLEVGNIQYF.

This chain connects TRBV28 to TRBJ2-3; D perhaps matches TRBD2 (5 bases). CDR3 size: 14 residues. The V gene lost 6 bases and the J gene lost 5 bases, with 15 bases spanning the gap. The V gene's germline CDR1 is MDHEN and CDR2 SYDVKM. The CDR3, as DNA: TGTGCCAGCAGCCCAGCGGAACGGGTAGATACGCAGTATTTT. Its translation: CASSPAERVDTQYF.

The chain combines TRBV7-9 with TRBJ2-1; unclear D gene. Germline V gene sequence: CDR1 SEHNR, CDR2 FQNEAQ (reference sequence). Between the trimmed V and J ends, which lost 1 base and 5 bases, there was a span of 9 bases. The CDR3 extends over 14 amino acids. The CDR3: CASSLVSRDNEQFF. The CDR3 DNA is TGTGCCAGCAGCTTAGTATCAAGGGACAATGAGCAGTTCTTC.

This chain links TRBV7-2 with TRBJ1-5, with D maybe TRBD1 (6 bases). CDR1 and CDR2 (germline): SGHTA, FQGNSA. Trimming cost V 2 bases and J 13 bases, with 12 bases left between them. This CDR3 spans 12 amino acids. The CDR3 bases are TGTGCCAGCAGCTTAAGTGGGGGCCTTCAGCATTTT. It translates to CASSLSGGLQHF.

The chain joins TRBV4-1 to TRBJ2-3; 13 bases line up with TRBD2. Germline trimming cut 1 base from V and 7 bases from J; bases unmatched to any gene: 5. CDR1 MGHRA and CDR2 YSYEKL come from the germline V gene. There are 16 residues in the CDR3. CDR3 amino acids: CASSQAELAGGNTQYF. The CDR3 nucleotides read TGCGCCAGCAGCCAAGCTGAACTAGCGGGAGGGAATACGCAGTATTTT.

The CDR3 sequence: CASSSRGLAGVYEQYF. The CDR3 DNA reads as TGTGCCAGCAGTTCACGCGGACTAGCGGGAGTCTACGAGCAGTACTTC. The rearrangement links TRBV13 to TRBJ2-7, with 13 bases matching TRBD2. V trimming: 6 bases; J trimming: 3 bases; junction bases outside the gene matches: 8. The CDR3 consists of 16 residues. Looked up from germline, CDR1 is PRHDT and CDR2 is FYEKMQ (reference sequence).

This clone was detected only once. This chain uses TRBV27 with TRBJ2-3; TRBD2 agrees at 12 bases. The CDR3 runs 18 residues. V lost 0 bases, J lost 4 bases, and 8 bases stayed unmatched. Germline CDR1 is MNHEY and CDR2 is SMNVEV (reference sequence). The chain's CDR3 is CASSLSLLAGGVADTQYF. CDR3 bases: TGTGCCAGCAGTTTATCCTTACTAGCGGGAGGTGTGGCAGATACGCAGTATTTT.

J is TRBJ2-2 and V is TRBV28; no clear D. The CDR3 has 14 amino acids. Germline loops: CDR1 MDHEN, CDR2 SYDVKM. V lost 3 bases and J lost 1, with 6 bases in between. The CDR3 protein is CASSFSGNTGELFF. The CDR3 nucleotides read TGTGCCAGCAGTTTTTCAGGGAACACCGGGGAGCTGTTTTTT.

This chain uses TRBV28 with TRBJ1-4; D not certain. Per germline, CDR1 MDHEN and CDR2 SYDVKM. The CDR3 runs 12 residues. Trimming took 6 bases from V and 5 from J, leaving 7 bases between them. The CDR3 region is CASSLLNEKLFF. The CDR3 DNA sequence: TGTGCCAGCAGCCTACTGAATGAAAAACTGTTTTTT.

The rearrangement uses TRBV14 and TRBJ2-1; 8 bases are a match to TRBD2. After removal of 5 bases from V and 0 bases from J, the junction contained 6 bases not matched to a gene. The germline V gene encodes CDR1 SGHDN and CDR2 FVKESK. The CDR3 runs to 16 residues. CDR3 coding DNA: TGTGCCAGCAGCAGAAGCGGGGGCAGCTCCTACAATGAGCAGTTCTTC. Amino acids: CASSRSGGSSYNEQFF. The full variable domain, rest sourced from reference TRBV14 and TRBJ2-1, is EAGVTQFPSHSVIEKGQTVTLRCDPISGHDNLYWYRRVMGKEIKFLLHFVKESKQDESGMPNNRFLAERTGGTYSTLKVQPAELEDSGVYFCASSRSGGSSYNEQFFGPGTRLTVL.

The CDR3 region is CASSLRDQPYNEQFF. CDR3 nucleotide sequence: TGTGCCAGCAGCCTCCGGGACCAGCCCTACAATGAGCAGTTCTTC. The gene calls are TRBV28 and TRBJ2-1; D is possibly TRBD1 or TRBD2 (5 bases each). The length of the CDR3 is 15 residues. Trimming removed 6 bases at V and 2 bases at J, with 14 bases between. Germline CDR1 and CDR2: MDHEN and SYDVKM.

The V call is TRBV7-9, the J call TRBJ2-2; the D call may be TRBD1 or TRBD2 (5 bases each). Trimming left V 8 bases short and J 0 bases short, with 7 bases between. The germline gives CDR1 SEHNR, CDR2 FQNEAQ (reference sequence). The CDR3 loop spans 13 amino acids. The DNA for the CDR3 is TGTGCCAGCGGGACCTCGAACACCGGGGAGCTGTTTTTT. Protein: CASGTSNTGELFF.

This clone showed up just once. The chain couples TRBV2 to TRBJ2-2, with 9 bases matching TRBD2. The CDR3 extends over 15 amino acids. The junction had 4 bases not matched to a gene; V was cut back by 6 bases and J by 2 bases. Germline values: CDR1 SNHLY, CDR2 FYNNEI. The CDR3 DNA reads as TGTGCCAGCAGCAATAGCGGGAGTAACACCGGGGAGCTGTTTTTT. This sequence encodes CASSNSGSNTGELFF.

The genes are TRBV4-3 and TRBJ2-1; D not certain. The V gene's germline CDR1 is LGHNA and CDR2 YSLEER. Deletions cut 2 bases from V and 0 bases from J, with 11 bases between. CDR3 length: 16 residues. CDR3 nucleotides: TGCGCCAGCAGCCAACAGTTACTCGGCTCCTACAATGAGCAGTTCTTC. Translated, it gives CASSQQLLGSYNEQFF.

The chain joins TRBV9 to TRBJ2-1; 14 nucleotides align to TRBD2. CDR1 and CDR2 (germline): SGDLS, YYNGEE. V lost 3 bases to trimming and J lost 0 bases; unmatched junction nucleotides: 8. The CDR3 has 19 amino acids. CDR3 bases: TGTGCCAGCAGCGACGGGACTAGCGGGAGACAGGGCTCCTACAATGAGCAGTTCTTC. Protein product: CASSDGTSGRQGSYNEQFF.

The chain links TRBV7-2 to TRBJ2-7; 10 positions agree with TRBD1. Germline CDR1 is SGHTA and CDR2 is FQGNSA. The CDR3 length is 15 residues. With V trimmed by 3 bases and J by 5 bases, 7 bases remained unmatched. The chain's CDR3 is CASSFRTGGYNEQYF. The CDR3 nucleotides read TGTGCCAGCAGCTTCCGGACAGGGGGTTACAACGAGCAGTACTTC.

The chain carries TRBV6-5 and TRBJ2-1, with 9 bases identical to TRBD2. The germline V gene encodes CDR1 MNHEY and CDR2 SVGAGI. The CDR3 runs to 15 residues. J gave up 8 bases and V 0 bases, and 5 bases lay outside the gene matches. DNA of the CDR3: TGTGCCAGCAGTTACTCGATAGCGGGAGTGGATGAGCAGTTCTTC. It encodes CASSYSIAGVDEQFF.

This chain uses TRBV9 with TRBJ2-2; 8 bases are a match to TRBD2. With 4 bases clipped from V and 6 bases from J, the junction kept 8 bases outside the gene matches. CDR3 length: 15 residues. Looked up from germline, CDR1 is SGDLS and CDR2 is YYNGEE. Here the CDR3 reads CASSSQRERAGELFF. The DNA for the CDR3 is TGTGCCAGCAGCTCCCAGCGGGAGAGGGCCGGGGAGCTGTTTTTT.

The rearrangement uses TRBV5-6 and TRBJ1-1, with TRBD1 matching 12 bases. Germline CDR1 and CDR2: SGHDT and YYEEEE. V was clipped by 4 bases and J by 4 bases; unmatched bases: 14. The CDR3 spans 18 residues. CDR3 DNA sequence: TGTGCCAGCAGCCCGAGGGGGACAGGGGGCAACGAAGGCACTGAAGCTTTCTTT. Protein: CASSPRGTGGNEGTEAFF.

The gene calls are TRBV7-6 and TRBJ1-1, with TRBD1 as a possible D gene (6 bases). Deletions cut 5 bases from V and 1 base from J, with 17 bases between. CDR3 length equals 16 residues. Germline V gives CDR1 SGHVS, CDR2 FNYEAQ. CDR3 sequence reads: CASSPLLGAGNTEAFF. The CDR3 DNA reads TGTGCCAGCAGCCCCCTCCTGGGGGCGGGGAACACTGAAGCTTTCTTT. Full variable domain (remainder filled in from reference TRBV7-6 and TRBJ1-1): GAGVSQSPRYKVTKRGQDVALRCDPISGHVSLYWYRQALGQGPEFLTYFNYEAQQDKSGLPNDRFSAERPEGSISTLTIQRTEQRDSAMYRCASSPLLGAGNTEAFFGQGTRLTVV.

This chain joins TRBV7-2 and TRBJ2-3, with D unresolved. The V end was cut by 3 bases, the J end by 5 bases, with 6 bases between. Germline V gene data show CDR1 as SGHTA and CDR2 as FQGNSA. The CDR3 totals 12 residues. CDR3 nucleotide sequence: TGTGCCAGCAGCTTCCCTGTAGATACGCAGTATTTT. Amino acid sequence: CASSFPVDTQYF.

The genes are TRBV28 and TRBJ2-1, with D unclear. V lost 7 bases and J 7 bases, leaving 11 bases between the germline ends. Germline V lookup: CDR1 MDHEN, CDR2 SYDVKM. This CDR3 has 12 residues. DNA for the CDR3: TGTGCCAGCACTCAGACCCGGAATGAGCAGTTCTTC. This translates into CASTQTRNEQFF.

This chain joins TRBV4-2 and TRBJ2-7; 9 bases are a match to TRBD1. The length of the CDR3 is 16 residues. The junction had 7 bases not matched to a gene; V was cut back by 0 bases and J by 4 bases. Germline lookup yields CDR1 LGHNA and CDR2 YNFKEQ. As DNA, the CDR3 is TGTGCCAGCAGCCAAGACGTAGGGGACAGGGCTTACGAGCAGTACTTC. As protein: CASSQDVGDRAYEQYF.

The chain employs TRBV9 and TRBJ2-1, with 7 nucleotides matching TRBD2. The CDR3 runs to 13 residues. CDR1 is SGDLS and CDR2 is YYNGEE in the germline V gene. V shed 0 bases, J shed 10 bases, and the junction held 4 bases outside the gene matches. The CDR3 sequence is CASSVEGLREQFF. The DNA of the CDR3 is TGTGCCAGCAGCGTAGAGGGACTAAGAGAGCAGTTCTTC. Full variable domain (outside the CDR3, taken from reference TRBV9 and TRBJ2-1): DSGVTQTPKHLITATGQRVTLRCSPRSGDLSVYWYQQSLDQGLQFLIQYYNGEERAKGNILERFSAQQFPDLHSELNLSSLELGDSALYFCASSVEGLREQFFGPGTRLTVL.

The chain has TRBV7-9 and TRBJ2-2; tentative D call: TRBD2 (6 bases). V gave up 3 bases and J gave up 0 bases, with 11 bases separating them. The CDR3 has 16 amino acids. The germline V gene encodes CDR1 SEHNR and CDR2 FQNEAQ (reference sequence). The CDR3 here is CASSFTGEANTGELFF. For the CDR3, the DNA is TGTGCCAGCAGCTTCACCGGGGAGGCGAACACCGGGGAGCTGTTTTTT. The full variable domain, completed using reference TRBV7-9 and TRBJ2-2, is DTGVSQNPRHKITKRGQNVTFRCDPISEHNRLYWYRQTLGQGPEFLTYFQNEAQLEKSRLLSDRFSAERPKGSFSTLEIQRTEQGDSAMYLCASSFTGEANTGELFFGEGSRLTVL.

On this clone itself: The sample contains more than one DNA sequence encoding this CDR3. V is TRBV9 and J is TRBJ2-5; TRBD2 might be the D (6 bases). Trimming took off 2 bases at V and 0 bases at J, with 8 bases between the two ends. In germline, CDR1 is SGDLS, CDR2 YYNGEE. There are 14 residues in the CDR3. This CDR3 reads CASSVGGNQETQYF. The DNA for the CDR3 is TGTGCCAGCAGCGTGGGGGGTAACCAAGAGACCCAGTACTTC.

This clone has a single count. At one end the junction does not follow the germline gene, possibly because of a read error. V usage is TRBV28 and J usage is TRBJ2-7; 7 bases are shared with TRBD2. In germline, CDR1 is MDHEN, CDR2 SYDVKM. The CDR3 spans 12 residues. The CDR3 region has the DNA TGTGTCAGCACCCTGGGAGGGTACGAGCAGTACTTC. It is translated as CVSTLGGYEQYF.

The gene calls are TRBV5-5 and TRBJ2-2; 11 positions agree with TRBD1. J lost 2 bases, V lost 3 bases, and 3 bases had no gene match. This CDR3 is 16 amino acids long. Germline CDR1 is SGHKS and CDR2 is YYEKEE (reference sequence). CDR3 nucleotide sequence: TGTGCCAGCAGCTCAGGACAGGGGGCTAACACCGGGGAGCTGTTTTTT. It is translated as CASSSGQGANTGELFF. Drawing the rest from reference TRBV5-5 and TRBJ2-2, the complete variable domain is DAGVTQSPTHLIKTRGQQVTLRCSPISGHKSVSWYQQVLGQGPQFIFQYYEKEERGRGNFPDRFSARQFPNYSSELNVNALLLGDSALYLCASSSGQGANTGELFFGEGSRLTVL.